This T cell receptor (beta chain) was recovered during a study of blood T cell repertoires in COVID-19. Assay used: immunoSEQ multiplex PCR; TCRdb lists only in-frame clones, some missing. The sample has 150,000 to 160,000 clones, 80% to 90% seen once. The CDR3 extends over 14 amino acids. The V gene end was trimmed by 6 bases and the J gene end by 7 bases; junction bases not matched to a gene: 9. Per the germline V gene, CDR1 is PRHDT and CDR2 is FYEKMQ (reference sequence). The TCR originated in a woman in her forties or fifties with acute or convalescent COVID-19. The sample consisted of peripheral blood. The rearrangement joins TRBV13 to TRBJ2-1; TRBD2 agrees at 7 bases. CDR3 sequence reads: CASRLALRRNEQFF. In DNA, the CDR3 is TGTGCCAGCAGACTAGCGCTCCGAAGGAATGAGCAGTTCTTC.